This TCR beta chain was sequenced during a study of blood T cell repertoires in COVID-19. Study-level information: Collection of acute and convalescent COVID-19 samples took place in the United States, Italy and Spain. Sample material is recorded as cDNA or gDNA derived from T cells, B-cell-depleted T cells, or PBMCs.

Per the study methods: It was from reference gene primer amplification that nucleated cell counts were estimated. Clones were sequenced by immunoSEQ multiplex PCR, and TCRdb holds only the in-frame ones, with some missing. V and J calls and clone size are given by that table; D and trimming were obtained from the DNA. The sample includes tens of thousands of clones, roughly 79% seen only once; the top ten take roughly 20%. CDR1 and CDR2 (germline): MNHNS, SASEGT. The CDR3 sequence is 13 residues long. The trim removed 2 bases at V and 5 bases at J, leaving 1 base unmatched. The TCR originated in a woman between 65 and 79 years old with acute or convalescent COVID-19. Specimen: peripheral blood. This sequence joins TRBV6-1 and TRBJ2-3; 7 bases align to TRBD1. The CDR3 sequence is CASSERTGDTQYF. Here the CDR3 DNA reads TGTGCCAGCAGTGAAAGGACAGGAGATACGCAGTATTTT.